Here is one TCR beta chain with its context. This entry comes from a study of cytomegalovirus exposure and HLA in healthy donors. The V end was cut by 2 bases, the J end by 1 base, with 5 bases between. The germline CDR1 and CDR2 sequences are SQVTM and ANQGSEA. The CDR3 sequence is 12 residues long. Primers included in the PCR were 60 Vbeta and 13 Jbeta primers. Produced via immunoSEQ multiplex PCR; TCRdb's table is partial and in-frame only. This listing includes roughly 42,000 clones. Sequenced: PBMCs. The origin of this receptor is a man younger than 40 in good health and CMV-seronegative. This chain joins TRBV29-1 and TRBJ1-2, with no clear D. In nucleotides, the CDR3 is TGCAGCGTTGAAAACGGTAACTATGGCTACACCTTC. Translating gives CSVENGNYGYTF.